This T cell receptor (beta chain) appears in the sequencing data of a study of shared clonotypes between healthy human individuals. Broader study findings: Genetic and exposure-history diversity was limited by the small donor number.

For this clone: Antigen: not known.

The data were produced by immunoSEQ multiplex PCR, yet TCRdb's version contains in-frame clones alone and is incomplete. This sample yields about 2.4 million clones, of which around 94% are seen a single time; roughly 0.13% belongs to the top ten. The trim removed 4 bases at V and 5 bases at J, leaving 6 bases unmatched. This CDR3 has 15 amino acids. The V gene's germline CDR1 is SGHKS and CDR2 YYEKEE (reference sequence). The TCR originated in a man aged 18 to 29 in good health. The chain has TRBV5-5 and TRBJ1-6, with 7 bases identical to TRBD1. Material: naive CD4+ T cells sorted from blood. This sample's subset: CD45RA+ positively selected. CDR3 in DNA: TGTGCCAGCAGCCGGACAGGAATCAATAATTCACCCCTCCACTTT. Encoded protein: CASSRTGINNSPLHF.